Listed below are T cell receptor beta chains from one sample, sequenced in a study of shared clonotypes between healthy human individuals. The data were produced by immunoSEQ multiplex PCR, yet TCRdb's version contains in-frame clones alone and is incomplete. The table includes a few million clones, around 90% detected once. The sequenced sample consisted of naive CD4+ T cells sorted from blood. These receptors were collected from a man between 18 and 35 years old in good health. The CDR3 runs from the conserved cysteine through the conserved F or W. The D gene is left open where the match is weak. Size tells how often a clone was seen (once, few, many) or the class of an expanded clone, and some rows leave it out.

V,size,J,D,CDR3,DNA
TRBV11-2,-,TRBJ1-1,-,CASSLAGGVAEAFF,TGTGCCAGCAGCTTAGCGGGGGGAGTAGCTGAAGCTTTCTTT
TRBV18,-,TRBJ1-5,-,CASSQFVHSVNQPQHF,TGTGCCAGCTCACAGTTCGTTCACAGTGTAAATCAGCCCCAGCATTTT
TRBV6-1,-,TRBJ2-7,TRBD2,CASSGTSGRAAEQYF,TGTGCCAGCAGTGGGACTAGCGGGAGGGCCGCCGAGCAGTACTTC
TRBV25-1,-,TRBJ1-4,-,CASSAAGEKLFF,TGTGCCAGCAGCGCGGCGGGTGAAAAACTGTTTTTT
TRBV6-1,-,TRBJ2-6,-,CAIEENSGANVLTF,TGTGCCATTGAGGAGAACTCTGGGGCCAACGTCCTGACTTTC
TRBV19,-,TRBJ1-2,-,CASGDRSLLYGYTF,TGTGCCAGTGGTGACAGGTCCCTACTCTATGGCTACACCTTC
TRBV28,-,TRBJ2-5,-,CASSGYQETQYF,TGTGCCAGCAGTGGTTACCAAGAGACCCAGTACTTC
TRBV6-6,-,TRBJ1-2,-,CASSYSATYYGYTF,TGTGCCAGCAGTTACTCGGCCACTTACTATGGCTACACCTTC
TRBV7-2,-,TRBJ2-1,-,CASSLDLTGLGNEQFF,TGTGCCAGCAGCTTGGATCTCACGGGCCTGGGAAATGAGCAGTTCTTC
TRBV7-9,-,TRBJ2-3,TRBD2,CASSYWAGDGTDTQYF,TGTGCCAGCAGCTACTGGGCGGGAGATGGGACGGATACGCAGTATTTT
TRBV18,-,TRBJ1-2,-,CASSTTDNYGYTF,TGTGCCAGCTCAACCACAGATAACTATGGCTACACCTTC
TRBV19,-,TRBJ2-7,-,CASSMGFGTEQYF,TGTGCCAGTAGTATGGGTTTTGGGACAGAGCAGTACTTC
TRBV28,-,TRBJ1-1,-,CASSLFSEAFF,TGTGCCAGCAGTTTATTTTCTGAAGCTTTCTTT
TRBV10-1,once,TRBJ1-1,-,CASSDRPRATEAFF,TGCGCCAGCAGTGACCGACCGAGGGCCACTGAAGCTTTCTTT
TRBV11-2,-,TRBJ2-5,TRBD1,CASSLVGTVGETQYF,TGTGCCAGCAGCTTAGTCGGGACAGTGGGGGAGACCCAGTACTTC
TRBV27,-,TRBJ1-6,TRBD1,CASSPDRVSPLHF,TGTGCCAGCAGTCCTGACAGGGTATCACCCCTCCACTTT
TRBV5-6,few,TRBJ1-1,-,CASSLGRNTEAFF,TGTGCCAGCAGCTTGGGTCGGAACACTGAAGCTTTCTTT
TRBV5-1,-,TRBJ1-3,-,CASSLTVRGAGNTIYF,TGCGCCAGCAGCCTCACGGTGAGGGGGGCTGGAAACACCATATATTTT
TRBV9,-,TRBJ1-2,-,CASRSLGLANGYTF,TGTGCCAGCAGGTCCCTCGGACTTGCCAATGGCTACACCTTC
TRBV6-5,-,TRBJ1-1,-,CASSYSTVNTEAFF,TGTGCCAGCAGTTACTCGACCGTGAACACTGAAGCTTTCTTT
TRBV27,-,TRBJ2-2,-,CASSLMVTGELFF,TGTGCCAGCAGTTTAATGGTGACCGGGGAGCTGTTTTTT
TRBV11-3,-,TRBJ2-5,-,CASSLGAGETQYF,TGTGCCAGCAGCTTAGGAGCAGGAGAGACCCAGTACTTC
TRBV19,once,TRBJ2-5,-,CATSFGGLGETQYF,TGTGCCACCTCATTTGGGGGGCTAGGTGAGACCCAGTACTTC
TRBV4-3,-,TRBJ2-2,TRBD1,CASSQIGTGGTGELFF,TGCGCCAGCAGCCAAATAGGGACAGGGGGGACCGGGGAGCTGTTTTTT
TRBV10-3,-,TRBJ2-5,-,CAISESFFGHIAQETQYF,TGTGCCATCAGTGAGTCCTTTTTTGGACATATCGCGCAAGAGACCCAGTACTTC
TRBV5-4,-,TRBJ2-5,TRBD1,CASSWDREKTQYF,TGTGCCAGCAGCTGGGACAGGGAAAAGACCCAGTACTTC
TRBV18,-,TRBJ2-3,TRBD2,CASSPIRRERGTDTQYF,TGTGCCAGCTCACCGATTAGGCGGGAGAGGGGCACAGATACGCAGTATTTT
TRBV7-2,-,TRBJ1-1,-,CASSLEGVTTEAFF,TGTGCCAGCAGCTTAGAAGGGGTTACCACTGAAGCTTTCTTT
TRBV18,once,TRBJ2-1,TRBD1,CASSPPNQGVTYNEQFF,TGTGCCAGCTCACCACCTAACCAGGGGGTAACCTACAATGAGCAGTTCTTC
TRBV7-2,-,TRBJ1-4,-,CASRLLGVPEEEKLFF,TGTGCCAGCAGATTACTAGGGGTCCCGGAGGAGGAAAAACTGTTTTTT
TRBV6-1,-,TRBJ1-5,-,CASRGVQGSNQPQHF,TGTGCCAGCAGGGGAGTACAGGGAAGCAATCAGCCCCAGCATTTT
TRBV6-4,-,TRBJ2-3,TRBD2,CASRPLAGGSTDTQYF,TGTGCCAGCAGACCACTAGCGGGGGGATCTACAGATACGCAGTATTTT
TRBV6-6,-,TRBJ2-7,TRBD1,CASRSPLDRGYEQYF,TGTGCCAGCAGATCACCCCTGGACAGGGGCTACGAGCAGTACTTC
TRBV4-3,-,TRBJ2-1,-,CASSQDRASYNEQFF,TGCGCCAGCAGCCAAGATCGGGCCAGTTACAATGAGCAGTTCTTC
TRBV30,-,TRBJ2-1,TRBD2,CAWSYRTSGVSYNEQFF,TGTGCCTGGAGTTACAGGACTAGCGGGGTCAGCTACAATGAGCAGTTCTTC
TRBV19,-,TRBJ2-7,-,CASSTLTGSGFYEQYF,TGTGCCAGTAGTACCCTAACAGGGTCCGGCTTTTACGAGCAGTACTTC
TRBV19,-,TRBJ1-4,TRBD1,CASQGGQWVEKLFF,TGTGCCAGTCAAGGGGGACAGTGGGTCGAAAAACTGTTTTTT
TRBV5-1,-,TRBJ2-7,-,CASSLEWGPYEQYF,TGCGCCAGCAGCTTGGAATGGGGCCCTTACGAGCAGTACTTC
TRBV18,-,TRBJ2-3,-,CASSPSATPDTQYF,TGTGCCAGCTCACCATCGGCCACCCCAGATACGCAGTATTTT
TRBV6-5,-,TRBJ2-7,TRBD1,CASSSPGQTTYEQYF,TGTGCCAGCAGTTCCCCGGGACAGACCACCTACGAGCAGTACTTC
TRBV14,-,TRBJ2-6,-,CASSRGSGANVLTF,TGTGCCAGCAGCCGGGGCTCTGGGGCCAACGTCCTGACTTTC
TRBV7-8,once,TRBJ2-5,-,CASSDIIRGPERETQYF,TGTGCCAGCAGCGATATTATACGAGGACCCGAGCGGGAGACCCAGTACTTC
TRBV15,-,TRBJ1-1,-,CATSRVWGGTEAFF,TGTGCCACCAGCAGAGTTTGGGGGGGGACTGAAGCTTTCTTT
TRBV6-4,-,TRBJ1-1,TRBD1,CASKQGVLNTEAFF,TGTGCCAGCAAACAGGGGGTCTTAAACACTGAAGCTTTCTTT
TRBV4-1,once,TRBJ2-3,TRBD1,CASSQDIGGQGAADTQYF,TGCGCCAGCAGCCAAGATATAGGGGGACAGGGGGCCGCAGATACGCAGTATTTT
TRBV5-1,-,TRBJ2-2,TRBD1,CASSLIDRAGTGELFF,TGCGCCAGCAGCTTGATAGACAGGGCCGGCACCGGGGAGCTGTTTTTT
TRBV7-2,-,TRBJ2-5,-,CASSLGTVTRKTQYF,TGTGCCAGCAGCTTAGGAACAGTTACGAGAAAGACCCAGTACTTC
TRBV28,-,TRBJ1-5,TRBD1,CASSYSGGAGQPQHF,TGTGCCAGCAGTTATTCAGGGGGCGCGGGGCAGCCCCAGCATTTT